Following are 6 T cell receptor beta chains from one sample sequenced in a study of STAT5B mutations in CD4+ large granular lymphocyte leukemia. TCRdb keeps only in-frame clones here, not all; method: immunoSEQ multiplex PCR. The data contain 40,000 to 45,000 clones, roughly 80% of them singletons. The sample comprised CD4+ T cells from blood buffy coats. The receptors come from a human donor in good health.

The V and J genes are TRBV28 and TRBJ2-4; 16 nucleotides agree with TRBD2. V gave up 5 bases and J gave up 11 bases; unmatched junction bases: 6. Germline CDR1 MDHEN, CDR2 SYDVKM. There are 15 residues in the CDR3. CDR3 protein: CASSPGTSGRGVQYF. The DNA of the CDR3 is TGTGCCAGCAGTCCCGGGACTAGCGGGAGGGGGGTTCAGTACTTC.

The CDR3 reads CASSLWEGGSSETQYF. The DNA of the CDR3 is TGTGCCAGCAGTTTATGGGAGGGGGGGTCGTCGGAGACCCAGTACTTC. The rearrangement uses TRBV28 and TRBJ2-5; perhaps TRBD2 as D (7 bases). Germline V gene lookup returns CDR1 MDHEN and CDR2 SYDVKM. This CDR3 is built from 16 residues. V was clipped by 0 bases and J by 5 bases, with 16 bases between them.

V and J are TRBV9 and TRBJ1-1, with a tentative D call TRBD1 (6 bases). This CDR3 region has 15 residues. The germline gives CDR1 SGDLS, CDR2 YYNGEE. The V gene lost 7 bases and the J gene lost 5 bases, with 21 bases spanning the gap. The CDR3 DNA reads TGTGCCAGCTCCCCTGGACTGAGCAGGGGAACTGAAGCTTTCTTT. It codes for CASSPGLSRGTEAFF.

V usage is TRBV7-8 and J usage is TRBJ2-3; TRBD2 matches at 7 bases. The CDR3 loop spans 15 amino acids. The V and J ends lost 5 bases and 6 bases, in that order; junction bases with no gene match: 11. Germline loops: CDR1 SGHVS, CDR2 FQNEAQ. CDR3 protein: CASSLRSGDGDTQYF. DNA for the CDR3: TGTGCCAGCAGCCTTCGGAGCGGGGATGGGGATACGCAGTATTTT.

The chain employs TRBV6-1 and TRBJ1-4, with 7 bases aligning to TRBD1. The V and J ends lost 5 bases and 6 bases, in that order; junction bases with no gene match: 6. In germline, CDR1 is MNHNS, CDR2 SASEGT. The CDR3 runs to 14 residues. CDR3 sequence reads: CASSRQGGDEKLFF. CDR3 DNA: TGTGCCAGCAGTCGACAGGGAGGAGATGAAAAACTGTTTTTT.

This rearrangement joins TRBV28 to TRBJ2-7; a weak D match, TRBD1 (5 bases). The CDR3 covers 14 residues. V dropped 1 base and J dropped 4 bases, with 11 bases sitting between them. CDR1 is MDHEN and CDR2 is SYDVKM in the germline V gene. This CDR3 reads CASSLSPGYYEQYF. CDR3 coding DNA: TGTGCCAGCAGTTTATCGCCAGGGTATTACGAGCAGTACTTC.